These T cell receptor beta chains were read from a single sample in a study of cytotoxic CD8 clonotypes in ibrutinib-treated CLL. Clones were sequenced by immunoSEQ multiplex PCR, and TCRdb holds only the in-frame ones, with some missing. In the table there are 330,000 or so clones, roughly 71% of which are singletons. The sequencing here drew on PBMCs, taken after 36 months of ibrutinib treatment. Every receptor here comes from a human donor with chronic lymphocytic leukemia. The CDR3 runs from the conserved cysteine through the conserved F or W. Fields, in order: J gene, clone size, D gene, V gene, CDR3 DNA, CDR3 protein. The D gene is left open where the match is weak. Size values are once, few and many counts, or a class for expanded clones, and some rows have none.

>TRBJ2-7|-|-|TRBV18
TGTGCCAGCTCAAGGACAGCCTTCGAGCAGTACTTC
CASSRTAFEQYF
>TRBJ1-2|-|-|TRBV10-1
TGCGCCAGCAGTCCCCGTCAAGGGGGTTTTGGCTATGGCTACACCTTC
CASSPRQGGFGYGYTF
>TRBJ2-3|once|-|TRBV29-1
TGCAGCGTTGCTTACGGGACATCTAATACAGATACGCAGTATTTT
CSVAYGTSNTDTQYF
>TRBJ1-1|-|TRBD1|TRBV29-1
TGCAGCGGTGGGTCAGTACAGGGGAGTGAAGCTTTCTTT
CSGGSVQGSEAFF
>TRBJ2-7|-|-|TRBV19
TGTGCCAGTACTACAGGCGGACCTATCTACGAGCAGTACTTC
CASTTGGPIYEQYF
>TRBJ2-1|-|-|TRBV7-2
TGTGCCAGCAGCTTAGGCCGCTCCTACAATGAGCAGTTCTTC
CASSLGRSYNEQFF
>TRBJ2-7|few|-|TRBV18
TGTGCCAGCTCACCTCCGGTGGTGGAGGAGCAGTACTTC
CASSPPVVEEQYF
>TRBJ2-2|-|-|TRBV5-4
TGTGCCAGCAGCCTTGATGGCCCCACCGGGGAGCTGTTTTTT
CASSLDGPTGELFF
>TRBJ2-3|few|-|TRBV7-3
TGTGCCAGCAGCATCGATCGCACAGATACGCAGTATTTT
CASSIDRTDTQYF
>TRBJ2-7|few|-|TRBV5-1
TGCGCCACACGCAGGGGAATCGGACCGGGGGACTACGAGCAGTACTTC
CATRRGIGPGDYEQYF
>TRBJ2-3|-|-|TRBV29-1
TGCAGCGTTGAAATGTGGGAGGCGATAGATACGCAGTATTTT
CSVEMWEAIDTQYF
>TRBJ2-1|few|TRBD1|TRBV7-6
TGTGCCAGCAGCTTGCCGACAGGGAGCTCCTACAATGAGCAGTTCTTC
CASSLPTGSSYNEQFF
>TRBJ1-1|-|-|TRBV7-6
TGTGCCAGCAGCTTATGGGCAGACCTGAACACTGAAGCTTTCTTT
CASSLWADLNTEAFF
>TRBJ2-7|-|TRBD1|TRBV5-1
TGCGCCAGCAGCACCAGGACAGGGGGTAACCTTAACGAGCAGTACTTC
CASSTRTGGNLNEQYF
>TRBJ2-5|-|-|TRBV6-5
TGTGCCAGCAGTTCTCCCCGGGGAATCCAGTACTTC
CASSSPRGIQYF
>TRBJ2-1|few|-|TRBV9
TGTGCCAGCAGCGCCGAGGGGGGCGGGTACAATGAGCAGTTCTTC
CASSAEGGGYNEQFF
>TRBJ2-2|-|-|TRBV11-3
TGTGCCAGCTCCGGGACTGGTAGAGACGGGGAGCTGTTTTTT
CASSGTGRDGELFF
>TRBJ1-6|many|TRBD1|TRBV5-1
TGCGCCAGCAGCTTGGAGACAGGGTATAATTCACCCCTCCACTTT
CASSLETGYNSPLHF
>TRBJ2-2|few|-|TRBV7-9
TGTGCCAGCAGCTTAGATGGACCCGGGGAGCTGTTTTTT
CASSLDGPGELFF
>TRBJ1-5|-|-|TRBV18
TGTGCCAGCTCATTACAGGAAGTTAGCAATCAGCCCCAGCATTTT
CASSLQEVSNQPQHF
>TRBJ2-2|-|TRBD1|TRBV7-6
TGTGCCAGCAGCTTAGCGGTTAGACAGGGCAACACCGGGGAGCTGTTTTTT
CASSLAVRQGNTGELFF
>TRBJ1-2|-|-|TRBV6-6
TGTGCCAGCAGTTACCTGGACTTTAATGGCTACACCTTC
CASSYLDFNGYTF
>TRBJ1-2|many|TRBD1|TRBV2
TGTGCCAGCAGTGGGACCCGACAGGGTTCTAACTATGGCTACACCTTC
CASSGTRQGSNYGYTF
>TRBJ2-1|-|TRBD2|TRBV9
TGTGCCAGCAGCCGTAGCGGTGAGCGGGGGTCCTACAATGAGCAGTTCTTC
CASSRSGERGSYNEQFF
>TRBJ1-2|-|-|TRBV28
TGTGCCAGCAGGTCGTGGCAGACCTTAGCTAACTATGGCTACACCTTC
CASRSWQTLANYGYTF
>TRBJ1-2|-|-|TRBV29-1
TGCAGCGTTGAAGGGGTGGCAGGCAACACCTTC
CSVEGVAGNTF
>TRBJ1-5|-|TRBD1|TRBV29-1
TGCAGCGCCGGGACAGGGAGCAATCAGCCCCAGCATTTT
CSAGTGSNQPQHF
>TRBJ2-5|-|-|TRBV7-8
TGTGCCAGCAGCTTACTCGCGGGTCAAGAGACCCAGTACTTC
CASSLLAGQETQYF
>TRBJ1-5|-|TRBD1|TRBV6-6
TGTGCCAGCAGTTACACAGGGGGCAATCAGCCCCAGCATTTT
CASSYTGGNQPQHF
>TRBJ1-2|-|-|TRBV28
TGTGCCAGCAGACGGGCCCATTTCTATGGCTACACCTTC
CASRRAHFYGYTF
>TRBJ2-7|-|TRBD2|TRBV7-2
TGTGCCAGCAGCTTAGGTAGCGGGGGGCGCGAGCAGTACTTC
CASSLGSGGREQYF
>TRBJ2-7|few|TRBD1|TRBV6-5
TGTGCCAGCAGTTACTCGGGACAGAGTCACGAGCAGTACTTC
CASSYSGQSHEQYF
>TRBJ2-3|-|TRBD1|TRBV5-4
TGTGCCAGCAGCCCGACAGGGGCCACAGATACGCAGTATTTT
CASSPTGATDTQYF
>TRBJ2-7|-|-|TRBV5-6
TGTGCCAGCAGCACAGGGGGGGGCAGGGGCGCAACCTACGAGCAGTACTTC
CASSTGGGRGATYEQYF
>TRBJ2-2|-|-|TRBV9
TGTGCCAGCAGCGTTAACACCGGGGAGCTGTTTTTT
CASSVNTGELFF
>TRBJ1-1|-|-|TRBV6-4
TGTGCCAGCAGTGTCCCGGCGGTCGAAACTTTCTTT
CASSVPAVETFF
>TRBJ2-7|-|TRBD1|TRBV4-1
TGCGCCAGCAGCCGGAACCCCAGGGGGCTCGAGCAGTACTTC
CASSRNPRGLEQYF
>TRBJ2-2|-|-|TRBV9
TGTGCCAGCAGCGTGGAATCTATACGGTCCGGGGAGCTGTTTTTT
CASSVESIRSGELFF
>TRBJ2-7|few|-|TRBV6-6
TGTGCCAGCAGTTACCCGAAAGACGAGCAGTACTTC
CASSYPKDEQYF
>TRBJ1-5|few|TRBD1|TRBV23-1
TGCGCCATCATAAGGACAGGGGGCAAAAATCAGCCCCAGCATTTT
CAIIRTGGKNQPQHF
>TRBJ2-3|-|TRBD2|TRBV27
TGTGCCAGCAGTTTTCGGGGGGGCACAGATACGCAGTATTTT
CASSFRGGTDTQYF
>TRBJ2-6|-|-|TRBV10-3
TGTGCCATCAGTCGGGACGGCCTCCCCACTGGGGCCAACGTCCTGACTTTC
CAISRDGLPTGANVLTF
>TRBJ2-3|-|TRBD2|TRBV5-1
TGCGCCAGCAGCCCGACTAGCGGGAGGGCCCCAGATACGCAGTATTTT
CASSPTSGRAPDTQYF
>TRBJ2-7|-|-|TRBV27
TGTGCCAGCAGTTTATCGGTGGTAGCCTACGAGCAGTACTTC
CASSLSVVAYEQYF
>TRBJ2-1|once|TRBD2|TRBV10-3
TGTGCCATCAGTGAGTCCGGGACTAGGGTTGAGCAGTTCTTC
CAISESGTRVEQFF
>TRBJ2-3|-|TRBD2|TRBV5-4
TGTGCCAGCAGCTCCGGACTAGCGGGGGGGGGAAGCACAGATACGCAGTATTTT
CASSSGLAGGGSTDTQYF
>TRBJ1-3|-|TRBD1|TRBV19
TGTGCCAGTAGTATACAGGGGGCGCGAAACACCATATATTTT
CASSIQGARNTIYF
>TRBJ1-2|once|-|TRBV28
TGTGCCAGCAGTTACGGTTGGACCCCTGGCTATGGCTACACCTTC
CASSYGWTPGYGYTF
>TRBJ2-7|-|-|TRBV29-1
TGCAGCGTTGCGTTGGGTAGGGGCAGAACCAGCTACGAGCAGTACTTC
CSVALGRGRTSYEQYF
>TRBJ1-2|-|-|TRBV4-1
TGCGCCAGCAGCCCGATAATGGACAGCACTTATGGCTACACCTTC
CASSPIMDSTYGYTF